Sequencing of this TCR beta chain was carried out in a study of cytomegalovirus exposure and HLA in healthy donors. From germline, CDR1 is SGHDT and CDR2 YYEEEE. Trimming removed 4 bases from V and 2 bases from J; junction bases left unmatched: 6. CDR3 length equals 15 residues. This PCR relied on a set of 60 Vbeta primers and 13 Jbeta primers. The protocol was immunoSEQ multiplex PCR, while the TCRdb copy is restricted to in-frame clones and leaves out a portion. The table records some 120,000 clones, about 80% of them present only once. This sequence was found in a man aged 25-45 years in good health and CMV-seronegative. Sequenced: PBMCs. The chain couples TRBV5-6 to TRBJ2-7, with 10 bases that match TRBD2. The CDR3 spells CASSPTSGYTYEQYF. For the CDR3, the DNA is TGTGCCAGCAGCCCGACTAGCGGGTATACCTACGAGCAGTACTTC. Full variable domain (outside the CDR3, taken from reference TRBV5-6 and TRBJ2-7): DAGVTQSPTHLIKTRGQQVTLRCSPKSGHDTVSWYQQALGQGPQFIFQYYEEEERQRGNFPDRFSGHQFPNYSSELNVNALLLGDSALYLCASSPTSGYTYEQYFGPGTRLTVT.